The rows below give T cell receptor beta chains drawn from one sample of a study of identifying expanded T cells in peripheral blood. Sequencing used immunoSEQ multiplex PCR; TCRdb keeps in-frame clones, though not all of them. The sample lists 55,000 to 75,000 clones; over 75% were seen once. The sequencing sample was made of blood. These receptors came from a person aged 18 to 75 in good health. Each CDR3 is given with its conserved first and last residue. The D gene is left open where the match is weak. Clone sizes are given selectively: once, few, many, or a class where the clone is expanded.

CDR3: CASSDRDNEQFF
DNA: TGTGCCAGCAGTGACAGGGACAATGAGCAGTTCTTC
size: -
D: -
V: TRBV6-4
J: TRBJ2-1

CDR3: CASSAGLASTDTQYF
DNA: TGTGCCAGCAGTGCGGGACTAGCTAGCACAGATACGCAGTATTTT
size: -
D: TRBD2
V: TRBV28
J: TRBJ2-3

CDR3: CASTLKSNTEAFF
DNA: TGTGCCAGCACCCTGAAATCGAACACTGAAGCTTTCTTT
size: -
D: -
V: TRBV6-5
J: TRBJ1-1

CDR3: CASSGQGSNSGANVLTF
DNA: TGTGCCAGCAGTGGACAGGGGTCCAATTCTGGGGCCAACGTCCTGACTTTC
size: few
D: TRBD1
V: TRBV6-1
J: TRBJ2-6

CDR3: CASRPNSYEQYF
DNA: TGTGCCAGCAGACCAAACTCCTACGAGCAGTACTTC
size: -
D: -
V: TRBV27
J: TRBJ2-7

CDR3: CASSIDIQGTYEQYF
DNA: TGTGCCAGTAGTATAGATATACAGGGGACCTACGAGCAGTACTTC
size: -
D: TRBD1
V: TRBV19
J: TRBJ2-7

CDR3: CASSEVGGRVEQYF
DNA: TGTGCCAGCAGTGAAGTGGGAGGGCGGGTCGAGCAGTACTTC
size: -
D: TRBD2
V: TRBV25-1
J: TRBJ2-7

CDR3: CASNIGGGDTEAFF
DNA: TGTGCCAGCAACATCGGGGGAGGGGACACTGAAGCTTTCTTT
size: -
D: -
V: TRBV7-9
J: TRBJ1-1

CDR3: CASSASGGGSTDTQYF
DNA: TGTGCCAGCAGTGCCTCGGGCGGGGGGAGCACAGATACGCAGTATTTT
size: -
D: TRBD2
V: TRBV6-4
J: TRBJ2-3

CDR3: CASSLMAGGNQPQHF
DNA: TGTGCCAGCAGCTTAATGGCAGGGGGTAATCAGCCCCAGCATTTT
size: -
D: TRBD1
V: TRBV7-8
J: TRBJ1-5

CDR3: CASSLRAGRETQYF
DNA: TGTGCCAGCAGTTTGAGGGCGGGAAGGGAGACCCAGTACTTC
size: -
D: -
V: TRBV28
J: TRBJ2-5

CDR3: CASSSTPYEQYF
DNA: TGTGCCAGCAGCTCTACTCCCTACGAGCAGTACTTC
size: -
D: -
V: TRBV7-8
J: TRBJ2-7

CDR3: CASTKLSDGGGYTF
DNA: TGTGCCAGCACAAAACTTTCCGATGGCGGTGGCTACACCTTC
size: -
D: -
V: TRBV6-6
J: TRBJ1-2

CDR3: CASSPRLAGGPGNEQFF
DNA: TGTGCCAGCAGCCCCCGACTAGCGGGGGGGCCCGGCAATGAGCAGTTCTTC
size: -
D: TRBD2
V: TRBV7-9
J: TRBJ2-1

CDR3: CASSVETSYNEQFF
DNA: TGTGCCAGCAGCGTAGAGACTAGCTACAATGAGCAGTTCTTC
size: -
D: -
V: TRBV9
J: TRBJ2-1

CDR3: CASSFGGSSPLHF
DNA: TGTGCCAGCAGCTTTGGGGGTTCCTCACCCCTCCACTTT
size: -
D: -
V: TRBV7-9
J: TRBJ1-6

CDR3: CASGSGATLETQYF
DNA: TGTGCCAGCGGCTCGGGGGCTACTCTGGAGACCCAGTACTTC
size: -
D: -
V: TRBV6-5
J: TRBJ2-5

CDR3: CASSQEGGEQFF
DNA: TGCGCCAGCAGCCAAGAGGGGGGTGAGCAGTTCTTC
size: -
D: -
V: TRBV4-3
J: TRBJ2-1

CDR3: CASSDALGSAYNEQFF
DNA: TGTGCCAGCAGTGATGCGTTGGGTTCAGCCTACAATGAGCAGTTCTTC
size: -
D: -
V: TRBV2
J: TRBJ2-1

CDR3: CASSPVFREQYF
DNA: TGTGCCAGCAGTCCGGTTTTTCGCGAGCAGTACTTC
size: -
D: -
V: TRBV28
J: TRBJ2-7

CDR3: CASSLGAETGEGYTF
DNA: TGTGCCAGCAGCTTAGGGGCCGAGACAGGGGAAGGCTACACCTTC
size: -
D: TRBD1
V: TRBV7-9
J: TRBJ1-2

CDR3: CATRDRGYGYTF
DNA: TGTGCCACCCGGGACAGGGGATATGGCTACACCTTC
size: -
D: TRBD1
V: TRBV6-5
J: TRBJ1-2

CDR3: CASKSGPEKLFF
DNA: TGTGCCAGCAAAAGCGGGCCTGAAAAACTGTTTTTT
size: -
D: -
V: TRBV27
J: TRBJ1-4

CDR3: CASSDLSGGTYNEQFF
DNA: TGTGCCAGCAGTGATCTTAGCGGGGGGACGTACAATGAGCAGTTCTTC
size: -
D: TRBD2
V: TRBV6-1
J: TRBJ2-1

CDR3: CAIDRSYNSPLHF
DNA: TGTGCCATAGACCGCTCCTATAATTCACCCCTCCACTTT
size: -
D: -
V: TRBV30
J: TRBJ1-6

CDR3: CASSLAADYYNEQFF
DNA: TGTGCCAGCAGCTTAGCGGCGGACTACTACAATGAGCAGTTCTTC
size: -
D: -
V: TRBV7-2
J: TRBJ2-1

CDR3: CASSQGYRGRYNEQFF
DNA: TGCGCCAGCAGCCAAGGATACAGGGGGCGGTACAATGAGCAGTTCTTC
size: once
D: TRBD1
V: TRBV4-3
J: TRBJ2-1

CDR3: CASSLALDQPQHF
DNA: TGTGCCAGCAGCTTAGCCCTGGACCAGCCCCAGCATTTT
size: -
D: -
V: TRBV7-2
J: TRBJ1-5

CDR3: CASSHPQGANNQPQHF
DNA: TGCGCCAGCAGCCATCCACAGGGGGCGAACAATCAGCCCCAGCATTTT
size: few
D: TRBD1
V: TRBV4-1
J: TRBJ1-5

CDR3: CASSMVEETQYF
DNA: TGTGCCAGTAGTATGGTAGAAGAGACCCAGTACTTC
size: -
D: -
V: TRBV19
J: TRBJ2-5

CDR3: CAGGGDGSYGYTF
DNA: TGTGCGGGTGGGGGAGATGGGAGCTATGGCTACACCTTC
size: -
D: -
V: TRBV10-3
J: TRBJ1-2

CDR3: CASSRLLTGTDEQFF
DNA: TGTGCCAGCAGCCGATTATTGACAGGGACCGATGAGCAGTTCTTC
size: -
D: TRBD1
V: TRBV14
J: TRBJ2-1

CDR3: CASSLRDSLYEQYF
DNA: TGTGCCAGCAGCCTTAGAGACTCTCTTTACGAGCAGTACTTC
size: -
D: -
V: TRBV7-9
J: TRBJ2-7

CDR3: CASSATGGSYEQYF
DNA: TGTGCCAGCAGTGCGACAGGGGGCTCCTACGAGCAGTACTTC
size: -
D: TRBD1
V: TRBV6-5
J: TRBJ2-7

CDR3: CASREGGDIQYF
DNA: TGTGCCAGCCGAGAGGGAGGAGACATTCAGTACTTC
size: -
D: -
V: TRBV28
J: TRBJ2-4

CDR3: CAWMDPGSTSGNTIYF
DNA: TGTGCCTGGATGGATCCAGGCTCAACATCTGGAAACACCATATATTTT
size: -
D: -
V: TRBV30
J: TRBJ1-3

CDR3: CASSETSGGSYEQYF
DNA: TGTGCCAGCAGTGAGACTAGCGGGGGCTCCTACGAGCAGTACTTC
size: -
D: TRBD2
V: TRBV6-4
J: TRBJ2-7

CDR3: CASGDRSSGNTIYF
DNA: TGTGCCAGCGGGGACAGGAGCTCTGGAAACACCATATATTTT
size: -
D: TRBD1
V: TRBV10-3
J: TRBJ1-3

CDR3: CASSLLEDEQYF
DNA: TGTGCCAGCAGCCTCTTAGAAGACGAGCAGTACTTC
size: -
D: -
V: TRBV16
J: TRBJ2-7

CDR3: CASSRNSYEQYF
DNA: TGTGCCAGCAGCCGAAACTCCTACGAGCAGTACTTC
size: -
D: -
V: TRBV6-6
J: TRBJ2-7

CDR3: CAISESGAAYEQYF
DNA: TGTGCCATCAGTGAGTCTGGGGCAGCCTACGAGCAGTACTTC
size: -
D: -
V: TRBV10-3
J: TRBJ2-7

CDR3: CASTSGRLRADTEAFF
DNA: TGTGCCAGCACCTCGGGCAGACTAAGGGCAGACACTGAAGCTTTCTTT
size: once
D: -
V: TRBV9
J: TRBJ1-1

CDR3: CASSSQPPRGKYGYTF
DNA: TGTGCCAGCAGTAGTCAGCCACCGAGGGGTAAATATGGCTACACCTTC
size: -
D: -
V: TRBV28
J: TRBJ1-2

CDR3: CASSLAGQGFREQYF
DNA: TGTGCCAGCAGCTTGGCGGGACAGGGTTTTCGGGAGCAGTACTTC
size: -
D: TRBD1
V: TRBV5-4
J: TRBJ2-7

CDR3: CATSSYTGGILYEQYF
DNA: TGTGCCACCAGCTCCTATACAGGAGGGATCCTATACGAGCAGTACTTC
size: -
D: -
V: TRBV15
J: TRBJ2-7

CDR3: CAITDRDRAGYEQYF
DNA: TGTGCCATCACCGACCGGGACAGGGCTGGATACGAGCAGTACTTC
size: -
D: TRBD1
V: TRBV10-3
J: TRBJ2-7

CDR3: CAGREFKAQEQFF
DNA: TGTGCCGGGAGAGAGTTTAAGGCGCAGGAGCAGTTCTTC
size: -
D: -
V: TRBV7-2
J: TRBJ2-1

CDR3: CASSFRGHSSTDTQYF
DNA: TGTGCCAGCAGCTTCCGAGGACATTCTAGCACAGATACGCAGTATTTT
size: -
D: -
V: TRBV5-6
J: TRBJ2-3